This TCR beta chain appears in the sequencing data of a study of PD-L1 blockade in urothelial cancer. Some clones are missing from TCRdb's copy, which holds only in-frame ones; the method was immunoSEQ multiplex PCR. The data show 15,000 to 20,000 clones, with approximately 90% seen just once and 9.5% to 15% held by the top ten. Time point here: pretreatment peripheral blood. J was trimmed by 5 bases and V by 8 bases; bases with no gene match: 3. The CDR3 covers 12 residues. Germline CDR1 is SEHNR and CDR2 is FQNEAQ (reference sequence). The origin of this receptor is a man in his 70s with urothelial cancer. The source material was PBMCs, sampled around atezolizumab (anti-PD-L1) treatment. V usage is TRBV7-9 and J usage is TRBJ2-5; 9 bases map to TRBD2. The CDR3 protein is CASQTSGETQYF. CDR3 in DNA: TGTGCCAGCCAGACTAGCGGTGAGACCCAGTACTTC. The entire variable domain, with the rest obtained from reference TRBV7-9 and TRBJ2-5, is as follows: DTGVSQNPRHKITKRGQNVTFRCDPISEHNRLYWYRQTLGQGPEFLTYFQNEAQLEKSRLLSDRFSAERPKGSFSTLEIQRTEQGDSAMYLCASQTSGETQYFGPGTRLLVL.